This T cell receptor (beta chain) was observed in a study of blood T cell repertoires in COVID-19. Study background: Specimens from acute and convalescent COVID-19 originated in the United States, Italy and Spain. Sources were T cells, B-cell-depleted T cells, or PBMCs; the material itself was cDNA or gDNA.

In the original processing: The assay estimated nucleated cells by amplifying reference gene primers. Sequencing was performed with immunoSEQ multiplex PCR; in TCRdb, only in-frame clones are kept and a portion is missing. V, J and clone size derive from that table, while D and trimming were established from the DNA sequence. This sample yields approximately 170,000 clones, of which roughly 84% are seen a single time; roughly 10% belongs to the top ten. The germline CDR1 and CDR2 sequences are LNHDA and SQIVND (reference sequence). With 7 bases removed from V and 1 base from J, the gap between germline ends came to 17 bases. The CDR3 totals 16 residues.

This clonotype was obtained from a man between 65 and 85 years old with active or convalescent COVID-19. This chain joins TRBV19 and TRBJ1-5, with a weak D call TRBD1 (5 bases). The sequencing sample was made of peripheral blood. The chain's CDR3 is CASTPGVPGSNQPQHF. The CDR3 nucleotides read TGTGCCAGTACCCCGGGGGTCCCGGGGAGCAATCAGCCCCAGCATTTT.